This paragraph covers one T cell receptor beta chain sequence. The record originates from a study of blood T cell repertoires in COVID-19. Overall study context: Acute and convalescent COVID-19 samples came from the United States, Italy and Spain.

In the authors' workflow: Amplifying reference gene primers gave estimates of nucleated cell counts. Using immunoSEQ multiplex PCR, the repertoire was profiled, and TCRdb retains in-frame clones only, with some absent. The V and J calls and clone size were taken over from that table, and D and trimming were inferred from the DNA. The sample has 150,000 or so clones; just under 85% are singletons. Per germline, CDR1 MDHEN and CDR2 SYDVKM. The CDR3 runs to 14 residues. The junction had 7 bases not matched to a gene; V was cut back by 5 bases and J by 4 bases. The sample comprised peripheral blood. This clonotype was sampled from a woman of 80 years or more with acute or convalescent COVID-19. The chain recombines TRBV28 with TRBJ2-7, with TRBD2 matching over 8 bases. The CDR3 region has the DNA TGTGCCAGCAGTGGCCTAGCGGGTTTATACGAGCAGTACTTC. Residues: CASSGLAGLYEQYF.